A single sample gave rise to the 31 T cell receptor beta chains below, sequenced in a study of beta chain features in type 1 diabetes. No antigen has been identified for these receptors. Study outcomes and limitations: Shortening of TCRB CDR3s, moderate but significant, appeared in all four CD4+ subsets of Type 1 diabetes patients.

The isolated RNA, all of it, was reverse transcribed, so expressed TCRB transcripts were what got sequenced. Using immunoSEQ multiplex PCR, the repertoire was profiled, and TCRdb retains in-frame clones only, with some absent. The sample records around 250,000 clones, around 24% being singletons. The sample was naive CD4+ T cells from blood. These receptors all come from a woman aged 25 to 39 with type 1 diabetes.

This chain uses TRBV4-1 with TRBJ1-4; 7 bases match TRBD1. J was trimmed by 6 bases and V by 4 bases; bases with no gene match: 8. Per germline, CDR1 MGHRA and CDR2 YSYEKL. The CDR3 is 15 residues long. The CDR3 bases are TGCGCCAGCAGCCTGAGGGGGACAGCAGATGAAAAACTGTTTTTT. Its translation is CASSLRGTADEKLFF.

This chain uses TRBV9 with TRBJ1-1; no clear D. The CDR3 extends over 14 amino acids. Between the trimmed V and J ends, which lost 4 bases and 1 base, there was a span of 11 bases. CDR1 and CDR2 from the germline V gene are SGDLS and YYNGEE. CDR3 in DNA: TGTGCCAGCAGCCCTACCTTGCCGAACACTGAAGCTTTCTTT. Translating gives CASSPTLPNTEAFF.

The genes are TRBV30 and TRBJ2-5; 8 bases line up with TRBD2. J was trimmed by 2 bases and V by 2 bases; bases with no gene match: 7. The germline V gene has CDR1 GTSNPN and CDR2 SVGIG (reference sequence). This CDR3 spans 15 amino acids. CDR3 DNA: TGTGCCTGGAGTCCCTCGGCGGGAGGACAAGAGACCCAGTACTTC. Translated: CAWSPSAGGQETQYF.

This rearrangement joins TRBV9 to TRBJ2-7; D is perhaps TRBD1 (5 bases). Germline values: CDR1 SGDLS, CDR2 YYNGEE. Trimming cost V 4 bases and J 3 bases, with 17 bases left between them. This CDR3 region has 15 residues. CDR3 sequence: CASSPAAGSHYEQYF. The CDR3, as DNA: TGTGCCAGCAGCCCTGCGGCAGGGTCGCACTACGAGCAGTACTTC.

This clone was detected only a few times. This chain uses TRBV27 with TRBJ1-2; 8 nucleotides agree with TRBD1. The CDR3 runs 13 residues. Germline loops: CDR1 MNHEY, CDR2 SMNVEV (reference sequence). The V segment lost 3 bases and the J segment 5 bases; nucleotides outside the gene matches: 2. CDR3 amino acids: CASSLDREYGYTF. Written as DNA, the CDR3 is TGTGCCAGCAGTTTGGACAGGGAGTATGGCTACACCTTC.

The table lists this clone with a few counts. The rearrangement uses TRBV23-1 and TRBJ2-1; TRBD1 aligns across 7 bases. TRBV23-1 is assigned to the ORF class and has an uncertain function. V trimming: 2 bases; J trimming: 2 bases; junction bases outside the gene matches: 0. CDR3 length equals 14 residues. The CDR3 DNA sequence: TGCGCCAGCAGTCAACAGGGGGCCTACAATGAGCAGTTCTTC. Protein sequence: CASSQQGAYNEQFF.

V and J are TRBV15 and TRBJ1-2; D call uncertain. Per germline, CDR1 LNHNV and CDR2 YYDKDF (reference sequence). The CDR3 totals 13 residues. Trimming took 3 bases from V and 0 from J, leaving 5 bases between them. CDR3 protein: CATSSDTNYGYTF. CDR3 coding DNA: TGTGCCACCAGCAGTGACACTAACTATGGCTACACCTTC.

This clone came up a few times. The rearrangement joins TRBV29-1 to TRBJ2-7, with D maybe TRBD1 (5 bases). The germline V and J ends were trimmed by 4 bases and 0 bases, with 13 bases remaining between them. Germline V gene sequence: CDR1 SQVTM, CDR2 ANQGSEA. The CDR3 loop spans 14 amino acids. In DNA form, the CDR3 reads TGCAGCGTTGTGACAGATACGCTCTCCTACGAGCAGTACTTC. It yields the protein CSVVTDTLSYEQYF.

This chain joins TRBV10-3 and TRBJ1-1; D remains unclear. Between the trimmed V and J ends, which lost 4 bases and 0 bases, there was a span of 9 bases. The germline CDR1 and CDR2 sequences are ENHRY and SYGVKD. CDR3 size: 14 residues. The CDR3 protein is CAISAGAVNTEAFF. For the CDR3, the DNA is TGTGCCATCAGTGCGGGTGCTGTGAACACTGAAGCTTTCTTT.

The genes are TRBV11-2 and TRBJ1-2; no clear D gene. V lost 2 bases, J lost 7 bases, and 17 bases lay in between. Germline V gene data show CDR1 as SGHAT and CDR2 as FQNNGV. The CDR3 is 15 amino acids. For the CDR3, the DNA is TGTGCCAGCAGCTTAACCCTTCCAGAACGTCGTGGCTACACCTTC. This translates into CASSLTLPERRGYTF.

The chain has TRBV11-2 and TRBJ2-3; 8 bases map to TRBD2. The CDR3 is 15 residues long. J gave up 2 bases and V 3 bases, and 4 bases lay outside the gene matches. Germline values: CDR1 SGHAT, CDR2 FQNNGV. CDR3 DNA sequence: TGTGCCAGCAGCTTTAGCGGGACTTACACAGATACGCAGTATTTT. This encodes CASSFSGTYTDTQYF.

V is TRBV5-1 and J is TRBJ2-7; TRBD1 aligns across 7 bases. The germline CDR1 and CDR2 sequences are SGHRS and YFSETQ. This CDR3 contains 15 residues. V lost 6 bases and J lost 2; bases outside the gene matches: 11. The CDR3 nucleotides read TGCGCCAGCACCCTAGCAGGGGGATTCGCCTACGAGCAGTACTTC. Translation: CASTLAGGFAYEQYF.

In this sample, this clone turned up a few times. The chain links TRBV7-3 to TRBJ2-7, with D possibly matching TRBD2 (6 bases). V was clipped by 5 bases and J by 2 bases, with 13 bases between them. This CDR3 region has 14 residues. Germline values: CDR1 SGHTA, CDR2 FQGTGA. The chain's CDR3 is CASSPTPSAYEQYF. CDR3 nucleotides: TGTGCCAGCAGCCCGACCCCTAGCGCCTACGAGCAGTACTTC.

This clone was seen more than once but under ten times. The J gene is TRBJ1-2, the V gene TRBV2; D may be TRBD1 (5 bases). Trimming removed 8 bases at V and 4 bases at J, with 11 bases between. The germline V gene has CDR1 SNHLY and CDR2 FYNNEI. The CDR3 consists of 12 residues. This CDR3 reads CASHPGGYGYTF. The CDR3 DNA reads as TGTGCCAGCCATCCCGGGGGCTATGGCTACACCTTC.

The gene calls are TRBV13 and TRBJ1-2; unclear D gene. Germline V gives CDR1 PRHDT, CDR2 FYEKMQ (reference sequence). This CDR3 is built from 13 residues. The V end lost 4 bases, the J end lost 8 bases, and 14 bases lay between the germline ends. The CDR3, as DNA: TGTGCCAGCAGCTCCTCTGGGCCCCACGGCTACACCTTC. This encodes CASSSSGPHGYTF.

The chain combines TRBV19 with TRBJ1-4, with D tentatively TRBD1 (5 bases). Looked up from germline, CDR1 is LNHDA and CDR2 is SQIVND (reference sequence). V lost 9 bases, J lost 0 bases, and 11 bases lay in between. The CDR3 runs to 14 residues. Here the CDR3 reads CASFDSATNEKLFF. The CDR3 nucleotides are TGTGCCAGCTTTGACAGTGCAACTAATGAAAAACTGTTTTTT.

This chain uses TRBV14 with TRBJ2-1, with 12 bases aligning to TRBD1. Germline trimming cut 8 bases from V and 8 bases from J; bases unmatched to any gene: 4. Germline V gene lookup returns CDR1 SGHDN and CDR2 FVKESK. This CDR3 is built from 13 residues. CDR3 sequence reads: CASDGTGGHEQFF. In DNA form, the CDR3 reads TGTGCCAGCGACGGGACAGGGGGCCATGAGCAGTTCTTC.

CDR3 loop: CSVGPGTDHTDTQYF. For the CDR3, the DNA is TGCAGCGTAGGCCCCGGGACAGACCACACAGATACGCAGTATTTT. The V gene is TRBV29-1, the J gene TRBJ2-3; 7 nucleotides line up with TRBD1. The trim removed 6 bases at V and 2 bases at J, leaving 11 bases unmatched. This CDR3 contains 15 residues. The V gene's germline CDR1 is SQVTM and CDR2 ANQGSEA.

The chain is built from TRBV4-2 and TRBJ1-2; 7 bases line up with TRBD1. Germline V gene lookup returns CDR1 LGHNA and CDR2 YNFKEQ. CDR3 length equals 16 residues. J gave up 0 bases and V 0 bases, and 4 bases lay outside the gene matches. The CDR3 reads CASSQDEGTANYGYTF. The CDR3 DNA reads as TGTGCCAGCAGCCAAGATGAAGGGACAGCTAACTATGGCTACACCTTC.

The J gene is TRBJ2-3, the V gene TRBV11-2; 14 nucleotides match TRBD2. Germline V gene lookup returns CDR1 SGHAT and CDR2 FQNNGV. This CDR3 is built from 18 residues. V dropped 1 base and J dropped 5; count of bases not matched to a gene: 8. In nucleotides, the CDR3 is TGTGCCAGCAGCTTAGCCGCTCCCGGGACTAGCGGGAGAGATACGCAGTATTTT. It codes for CASSLAAPGTSGRDTQYF.

This clone has just a few counts. The V and J genes are TRBV30 and TRBJ2-2; 7 nucleotides align to TRBD1. The CDR3 loop spans 12 amino acids. Germline V lookup: CDR1 GTSNPN, CDR2 SVGIG (reference sequence). V shed 7 bases and J 7 bases; nucleotides not matched to a gene: 6. CDR3 sequence reads: CASSQGYGELFF. The CDR3 nucleotides read TGTGCCTCCTCACAGGGGTACGGGGAGCTGTTTTTT.

Only a few counts were recorded for this clone. The chain uses TRBV29-1 and TRBJ1-5; 8 bases are shared with TRBD1. The CDR3 contains 14 residues. Germline V lookup: CDR1 SQVTM, CDR2 ANQGSEA. V trimming: 6 bases; J trimming: 0 bases; junction bases outside the gene matches: 4. In DNA form, the CDR3 reads TGCAGCGTGAGGACAGGGAATAGCAATCAGCCCCAGCATTTT. This gives the protein CSVRTGNSNQPQHF. The full variable domain, its missing parts supplied by reference TRBV29-1 and TRBJ1-5, is SAVISQKPSRDICQRGTSLTIQCQVDSQVTMMFWYRQQPGQSLTLIATANQGSEATYESGFVIDKFPISRPNLTFSTLTVSNMSPEDSSIYLCSVRTGNSNQPQHFGDGTRLSIL.

This clone was counted only a few times. V gene TRBV6-1 combines with J gene TRBJ2-1; TRBD1 aligns across 8 bases. The V segment lost 3 bases and the J segment 6 bases; nucleotides outside the gene matches: 1. Germline-derived CDR1 and CDR2 are MNHNS and SASEGT. The CDR3 covers 13 residues. Written as DNA, the CDR3 is TGTGCCAGCAGTGAGCAGGGGGCCAATGAGCAGTTCTTC. It specifies CASSEQGANEQFF.

V is TRBV25-1 and J is TRBJ1-2; D is perhaps TRBD1 (5 bases). The germline gives CDR1 MGHDK, CDR2 SYGVNS. This CDR3 has 14 amino acids. Trimming stripped 2 bases from V and 4 bases from J, with 11 bases between. The CDR3 spells CASSERGSSYGYTF. The DNA of the CDR3 is TGTGCCAGCAGTGAAAGGGGCAGTTCCTATGGCTACACCTTC.

This clone has only a few counts. The rearrangement uses TRBV9 and TRBJ2-5; TRBD1 matches 7 bases. The tail of the sequence fits TRBJ2-7 better, so the J call may be wrong. There are 14 residues in the CDR3. The V gene's germline CDR1 is SGDLS and CDR2 YYNGEE. In nucleotides, the CDR3 is TGTGCCAGCAGCGGGGGGACAGAGACCTACGAGCAGTACTTC. Its protein is CASSGGTETYEQYF.

This clone showed up just a few times. The chain is built from TRBV5-1 and TRBJ2-2; D unclear. Germline V gene sequence: CDR1 SGHRS, CDR2 YFSETQ. V was pared by 0 bases and J by 2 bases, with 11 bases between. CDR3 length equals 16 residues. CDR3 sequence reads: CASSLGPRQNTGELFF. CDR3 sequence (DNA): TGCGCCAGCAGCTTGGGACCCAGACAAAACACCGGGGAGCTGTTTTTT.

The chain uses TRBV28 and TRBJ1-1, with D unresolved. The CDR3 has 11 amino acids. Trimming shortened V by 8 bases and J by 4 bases, and 8 bases separated the two germline ends. The germline V gene has CDR1 MDHEN and CDR2 SYDVKM. CDR3 sequence: CASSRVTEAFF. The CDR3 DNA reads TGTGCCAGCTCGAGAGTCACTGAAGCTTTCTTT.

The chain uses TRBV4-2 and TRBJ2-7; 9 bases agree with TRBD1. This CDR3 has 13 residues. Trimming removed 4 bases from V and 5 bases from J; junction bases left unmatched: 3. Looked up from germline, CDR1 is LGHNA and CDR2 is YNFKEQ. The CDR3, as DNA: TGTGCCAGCAGCCGGGACAGGGTCCACGAGCAGTACTTC. It translates to CASSRDRVHEQYF.

The rearrangement links TRBV27 to TRBJ2-1; D is ambiguous. V lost 5 bases, J lost 6 bases, and 17 bases lay in between. CDR1 MNHEY and CDR2 SMNVEV come from the germline V gene (reference sequence). The CDR3 loop spans 15 amino acids. CDR3 DNA sequence: TGTGCCAGCAGTAACGCGGCCAGATCGGGCAATGAGCAGTTCTTC. Its protein product is CASSNAARSGNEQFF.

V gene TRBV9 combines with J gene TRBJ1-5; 8 nucleotides align to TRBD1. Germline V gene data show CDR1 as SGDLS and CDR2 as YYNGEE. After removal of 2 bases from V and 7 bases from J, the junction contained 5 bases not matched to a gene. The CDR3 covers 14 residues. The CDR3 coding sequence is TGTGCCAGCAGCGTGACAGGGGCGAGGCAGCCCCAGCATTTT. Translating gives CASSVTGARQPQHF.

This chain links TRBV27 with TRBJ1-5; D is undetermined. In germline, CDR1 is MNHEY, CDR2 SMNVEV (reference sequence). The V and J ends lost 5 bases and 5 bases respectively, with 10 bases between them. The CDR3 runs to 13 residues. The CDR3 DNA sequence: TGTGCCAGCAGTCCCACGCGAGATCAGCCCCAGCATTTT. This translates into CASSPTRDQPQHF.